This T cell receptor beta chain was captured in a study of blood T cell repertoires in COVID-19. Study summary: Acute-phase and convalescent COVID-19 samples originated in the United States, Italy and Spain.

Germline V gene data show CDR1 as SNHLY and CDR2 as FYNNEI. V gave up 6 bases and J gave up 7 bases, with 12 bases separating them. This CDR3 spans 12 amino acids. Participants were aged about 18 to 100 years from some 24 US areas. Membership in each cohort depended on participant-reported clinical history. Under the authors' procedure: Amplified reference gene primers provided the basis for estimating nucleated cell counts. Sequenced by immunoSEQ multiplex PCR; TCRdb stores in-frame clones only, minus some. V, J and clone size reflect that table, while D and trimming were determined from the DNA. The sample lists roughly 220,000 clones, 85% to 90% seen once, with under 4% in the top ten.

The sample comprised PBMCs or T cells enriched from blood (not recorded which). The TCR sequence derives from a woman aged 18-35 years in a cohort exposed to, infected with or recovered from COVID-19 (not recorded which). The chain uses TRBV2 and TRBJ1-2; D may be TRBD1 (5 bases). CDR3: CASRTTDGGYTF. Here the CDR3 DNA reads TGTGCCAGCAGGACGACAGACGGTGGCTACACCTTC.